A selection of T cell receptor beta chains follows, all from one sample in a study of T cell responses to AZD1222 COVID-19 vaccine. The method was immunoSEQ multiplex PCR; TCRdb's version includes in-frame clones alone and lacks a portion of them. The sample lists 66,000 or so clones, about 90% seen once, with roughly a sixth in the top ten. The input for sequencing was peripheral blood, taken on day 0 of AZD1222 vaccination. Receptor source: an adult in good health. Each CDR3 is given with its conserved first and last residue. The D gene is left open where the match is weak. Size is stated for part of the rows, as once, few or many counts, or as a class when the clone is expanded.

TRBV9	NA	NA	TRBJ1-3	TGTGCCAGCAGCGCCGGGACCATCGGAAACACCATATATTTT	CASSAGTIGNTIYF
TRBV6-1	NA	NA	TRBJ1-5	TGTGCCAGCAGTGACCCCTACAGGGTAAGTCGGAATCAGCCCCAGCATTTT	CASSDPYRVSRNQPQHF
TRBV7-2	TRBD1	NA	TRBJ1-4	TGTGCCAGCAGCCCTTACAGGGGGGGGGAAAAACTGTTTTTT	CASSPYRGGEKLFF
TRBV28	NA	NA	TRBJ2-2	TGTGCCAGCAGCCGAGGCGGGGCGAACACCGGGGAGCTGTTTTTT	CASSRGGANTGELFF
TRBV6-6	NA	once	TRBJ2-3	TGTGCCAGCAGTACCGCCACAGATACGCAGTATTTT	CASSTATDTQYF
TRBV10-3	NA	NA	TRBJ1-1	TGTGCCATCAGGACGGACAGGAACACTGAAGCTTTCTTT	CAIRTDRNTEAFF
TRBV20-1	NA	NA	TRBJ2-3	TGCAGTGCCTCCAGGAGAGATACGCAGTATTTT	CSASRRDTQYF
TRBV18	NA	NA	TRBJ1-3	TGTGCCAGCTCACCGGCTCCAGGGGAACCCGGAAACACCATATATTTT	CASSPAPGEPGNTIYF
TRBV19	TRBD1	NA	TRBJ1-2	TGTGCCAGTAGTCCAGACAGGGGGCGACCTAATGGCTACACCTTC	CASSPDRGRPNGYTF
TRBV25-1	NA	once	TRBJ1-5	TGTGCCAGCAGTGGCACCGGGACACCCTGGGGTCAGCCCCAGCATTTT	CASSGTGTPWGQPQHF
TRBV10-3	NA	NA	TRBJ2-6	TGTGCCATCAGACCTCGGACAGCTACAGGCTCTGGGGCCAACGTCCTGACTTTC	CAIRPRTATGSGANVLTF